Listed below are T cell receptor beta chains from one sample, sequenced in a study of human T cells and chemical hapten exposure. MiXCR was run by TCRdb on the RACE reads, yielding one entry per CDR3 protein. The sample records 300,000 to 400,000 distinct CDR3 sequences, approximately 5.1% being singletons. The sequencing here drew on whole blood, taken in connection with sensitization to the hapten diphenylcyclopropenone (DPC). These receptors were taken from a woman between 45 and 65 years old with alopecia areata. Some clones in this sample may be carry-over from other donors' samples. Each CDR3 is given with its conserved first and last residue. D genes are given only for firm matches. Clone size is stated in some rows and not others, as once, few, many or a class when expanded.

j_gene,v_gene,abundance,d_gene,len,CDR3nt,CDR3aa
TRBJ1-1,TRBV6-5,few,TRBD1,12,TGTGCCAGCAGTTACGGGACAGTTGAAGCTTTCTTT,CASSYGTVEAFF
TRBJ2-7,TRBV5-1,.,.,13,TGCGCCAGCAGGACCCCCCCGAGGCGCGAGCAGTACTTC,CASRTPPRREQYF
TRBJ2-1,TRBV12-5,many,.,12,TGTGCTAGTGGTTTGGTACAGGCTGAGCAGTTCTTC,CASGLVQAEQFF
TRBJ2-1,TRBV21-1,many,.,15,TGTGCCAGCAGAAACTTGACAGCAGCGGGGAATGAGCAGTTCTTC,CASRNLTAAGNEQFF
TRBJ2-1,TRBV7-9,few,TRBD2,17,TGTGCCAGCAGCCCAACCACTAGCGGAGCCGACCAATATGAGCAGTTCTTC,CASSPTTSGADQYEQFF
TRBJ2-3,TRBV5-1,.,.,13,TGCGCCAGCAAGGACAGACGCACAGATACGCAGTATTTT,CASKDRRTDTQYF
TRBJ1-1,TRBV9,few,.,14,TGTGCCAGCAGCTCCTCCGGTTCGGCCACTGAAGCTTTCTTT,CASSSSGSATEAFF
TRBJ2-5,TRBV5-5,few,TRBD1,16,TGTGCCAGCAGCTTGAAGGGGGCAGGGGGTTTAGAGACCCAGTACTTC,CASSLKGAGGLETQYF
TRBJ1-2,TRBV7-9,many,.,14,TGTGCCAGCAGCCATTGGTCGACTTACTATGGCTACACCTTC,CASSHWSTYYGYTF
TRBJ2-3,TRBV28,.,TRBD1,15,TGTGCCAGCAGCCAGACAGGGGTCCCCACAGATACGCAGTATTTT,CASSQTGVPTDTQYF
TRBJ2-1,TRBV2,.,TRBD1,15,TGTGCCAGCATAATTCGACAGGGGGAGTACAATGAGCAGTTCTTC,CASIIRQGEYNEQFF
TRBJ2-3,TRBV7-9,many,.,13,TGTGCCAGCAGACCCAGGGACACAGATACGCAGTATTTT,CASRPRDTDTQYF
TRBJ2-2,TRBV6-2/TRBV6-3,.,.,16,TGTGCCAGCAGACCCCTCCGGGACATCCTCACCGGGGAGCTGTTTTTT,CASRPLRDILTGELFF
TRBJ2-1,TRBV29-1,few,.,13,TGCAGCGTGGAGGGGGACAGTCGCTATGAGCAGTTCTTC,CSVEGDSRYEQFF
TRBJ2-2,TRBV11-2,few,.,15,TGTGCCAGCAGCCCCTCAGACCGAGGATCCGGGGAGCTGTTTTTT,CASSPSDRGSGELFF
TRBJ1-1,TRBV12-3/TRBV12-4,.,.,12,TGTGCCAGCACCCTGATGGCAGGGGAAGCTTTCTTT,CASTLMAGEAFF
TRBJ2-3,TRBV12-3/TRBV12-4,.,.,15,TGTGCCAGCAGTGCGACCCCCACGAGGGCAGATACGCAGTATTTT,CASSATPTRADTQYF
TRBJ2-3,TRBV20-1,many,.,15,TGCAGTGCTAGAGATCCCCGGGGGAGGACAGATACGCAGTATTTT,CSARDPRGRTDTQYF
TRBJ2-5,TRBV7-6,.,.,15,TGTGCCAGCAGCGCCCGGGACGGTAACCAAGAGACCCAGTACTTC,CASSARDGNQETQYF
TRBJ2-5,TRBV6-5,many,TRBD2,15,TGTGCCAGCAGCTCCGCTAGCGGGGATCAAGAGACCCAGTACTTC,CASSSASGDQETQYF
TRBJ1-2,TRBV7-2,few,.,19,TGTGCCAGCAGCTTAGCGCTCGGGGATGGCTATCTATCCGTCCCTGGCTACACCTTC,CASSLALGDGYLSVPGYTF
TRBJ1-5,TRBV7-8,few,TRBD1,16,TGTGCCAGCAGCTTGGAGGGACAGGGGGGCAATCAGCCCCAGCATTTT,CASSLEGQGGNQPQHF
TRBJ2-3,TRBV4-2,.,TRBD2,20,TGTGCCAGCAGCCGGGAGAGCCCTAGCGGGTGGAGGGGTAGCACAGATACGCAGTATTTT,CASSRESPSGWRGSTDTQYF
TRBJ2-7,TRBV9,once,TRBD1,15,TGTGCCAGCAGCGTAGATATGGACAGGGTTACCGAGCAGTACTTC,CASSVDMDRVTEQYF
TRBJ2-7,TRBV3-1,many,TRBD1,15,TGTGCCAGCAGCCAACCCGGGACAGCATCCGACGAGCAGTACTTC,CASSQPGTASDEQYF
TRBJ1-5,TRBV29-1,.,.,13,TGCAGCGTTTCCACTGGGAGCAATCGGCCCCAGCATTTT,CSVSTGSNRPQHF
TRBJ2-3,TRBV27,many,.,15,TGTGCCAGCAGCCGCCGGAGGCAAGTCACAGATACGCAGTATTTT,CASSRRRQVTDTQYF
TRBJ2-1,TRBV6-5,many,.,16,TGTGCCAGCACCTCGGCCGGGACCAACTCCTACAATGAGCAGTTCTTC,CASTSAGTNSYNEQFF
TRBJ2-1,TRBV29-1,many,TRBD1,13,TGCAGCGTCGGGGACAGGGGTTTGAATGAGCAGTTCTTC,CSVGDRGLNEQFF
TRBJ1-1,TRBV7-9,many,.,15,TGTGCCAGCAGCCCAGTACAGGGCCCGAACACTGAAGCTTTCTTT,CASSPVQGPNTEAFF